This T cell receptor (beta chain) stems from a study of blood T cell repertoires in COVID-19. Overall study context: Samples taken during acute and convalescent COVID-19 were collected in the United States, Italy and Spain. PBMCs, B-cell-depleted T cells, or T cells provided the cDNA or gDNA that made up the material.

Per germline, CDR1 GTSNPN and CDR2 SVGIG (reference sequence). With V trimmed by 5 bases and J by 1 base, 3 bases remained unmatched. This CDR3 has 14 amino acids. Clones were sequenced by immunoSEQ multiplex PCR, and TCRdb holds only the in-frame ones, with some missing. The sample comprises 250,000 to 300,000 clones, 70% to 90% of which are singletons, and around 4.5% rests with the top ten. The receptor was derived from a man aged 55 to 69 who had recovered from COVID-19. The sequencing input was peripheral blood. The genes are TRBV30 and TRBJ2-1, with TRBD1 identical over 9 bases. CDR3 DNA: TGTGCCTGGGGGGGACAGGGATCCTACAATGAGCAGTTCTTC. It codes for CAWGGQGSYNEQFF.